This T cell receptor (beta chain) was retrieved from a study of blood T cells in healthy people across ages. Overall study context: Capture via template switching afforded approximately one barcoded beta molecule per two T cells.

CDR1 and CDR2 from the germline V gene are SGHAT and FQNNGV. V was clipped by 5 bases and J by 8 bases, with 16 bases between them. The CDR3 runs to 14 residues. Combining a sample-barcoded 5' primer with a J-beta primer mix, a second PCR ran for 7 to 11 cycles. Every cDNA molecule carried a tag from a template-switch adaptor bearing 12 random nucleotides. Every sample gave at least 2.5 million paired-end reads containing CDR3. TCRdb reanalysed the 5' RACE reads using MiXCR and keeps one entry per CDR3 protein. Of about 1.7 million distinct CDR3 sequences in the sample, about 28% were seen once. Study-wide results and limits: Donor CMV infection status was unknown, possibly confounding age-related changes in expanded clonotypes.

Points on this clonotype: No antigen is known for it.

Sequenced material: blood. The gene calls are TRBV11-2 and TRBJ2-1; D possibly uses TRBD1 or TRBD2 (7 bases each). The origin of this receptor is a woman in her twenties or thirties in good health. The CDR3 loop is CASSKRDSADEQFF. The CDR3 nucleotides read TGTGCCAGCAGCAAGCGGGACAGCGCCGATGAGCAGTTCTTC.